This T cell receptor (beta chain) appears in the sequencing data of a study of cytomegalovirus exposure and HLA in healthy donors. Study overall: About 84% of 300 to 450 genotyped donors fell in the Caucasian-associated ancestry cluster.

Germline CDR1 reads MDHEN; CDR2 reads SYDVKM. Trimming removed 3 bases at V and 5 bases at J, with 13 bases between. The CDR3 is 14 residues long. Regarding this clone: Its antigen is unknown.

Use of 60 Vbeta and 13 Jbeta primers characterized the PCR. Assay: immunoSEQ multiplex PCR; the TCRdb copy retains only in-frame clones and omits some. This table has around 150,000 clones, roughly 82% appearing once. Study-level results: The majority of TCR sequences were rare, yet some public TCRs appeared in many donors.

The TCR sequence derives from a girl between 5 and 17 years old in good health and CMV-seropositive. Sequenced sample: PBMCs. V is TRBV28 and J is TRBJ1-1; D is undetermined. The CDR3 region has the DNA TGTGCCAGCAGTTTTATTCTGGGAGGAACTGAAGCTTTCTTT. It encodes CASSFILGGTEAFF.